The rows below give T cell receptor beta chains drawn from one sample of a study of cytomegalovirus exposure and HLA in healthy donors. This table comes from immunoSEQ multiplex PCR, and its TCRdb copy is limited to in-frame clones, with some not included. The sample shows approximately 280,000 clones, around 86% of them seen only once. Sequenced material: PBMCs. The receptors originated from a woman younger than 30 in good health and CMV-seronegative. The CDR3 runs from the conserved cysteine through the conserved F or W. D genes are given only for firm matches. Clone sizes are given selectively: once, few, many, or a class where the clone is expanded.

D gene: -
clone size: -
V gene: TRBV9
J gene: TRBJ2-1
CDR3 DNA: TGTGCCAGCAGCTACGAATCGAGCTCCTACAATGAGCAGTTCTTC
CDR3 protein: CASSYESSSYNEQFF

D gene: -
clone size: -
V gene: TRBV18
J gene: TRBJ1-4
CDR3 DNA: TGTGCCAGCTCGTATACCGAGGGAGATGAAAAACTGTTTTTT
CDR3 protein: CASSYTEGDEKLFF

D gene: -
clone size: -
V gene: TRBV6-5
J gene: TRBJ2-5
CDR3 DNA: TGTGCCAGCAGTTCCATTCTGGGGGGTAGTAAGACCCAGTACTTC
CDR3 protein: CASSSILGGSKTQYF

D gene: -
clone size: -
V gene: TRBV1
J gene: TRBJ2-7
CDR3 DNA: TGCACCAGCAGCCCTCGAGAGGTCTCCTACGAGCAGTACTTC
CDR3 protein: CTSSPREVSYEQYF

D gene: TRBD2
clone size: -
V gene: TRBV27
J gene: TRBJ2-1
CDR3 DNA: TGTGCCAGCAGTCCCTTTCTAGCGGGAGTTAGCAATGAGCAGTTCTTC
CDR3 protein: CASSPFLAGVSNEQFF

D gene: -
clone size: once
V gene: TRBV18
J gene: TRBJ2-5
CDR3 DNA: TGTGCCAGCTCACCACCGGCTGGCAGAAAAGAGACCCAGTACTTC
CDR3 protein: CASSPPAGRKETQYF

D gene: -
clone size: once
V gene: TRBV7-2
J gene: TRBJ1-5
CDR3 DNA: TGTGCCAGCAGCTCCTCAGGGTATCAGCCCCAGCATTTT
CDR3 protein: CASSSSGYQPQHF

D gene: -
clone size: -
V gene: TRBV7-2
J gene: TRBJ2-7
CDR3 DNA: TGTGCCAGCAGCTTGCGCCTTGGGGAGACCTACGAGCAGTACTTC
CDR3 protein: CASSLRLGETYEQYF

D gene: TRBD1
clone size: -
V gene: TRBV15
J gene: TRBJ1-1
CDR3 DNA: TGTGCCACCAGCTACACGGACAGGGAAACTGAAGCTTTCTTT
CDR3 protein: CATSYTDRETEAFF

D gene: TRBD1
clone size: few
V gene: TRBV4-3
J gene: TRBJ2-2
CDR3 DNA: TGCGCCAGCAGCCAAGGGACAGGGAACACCGGGGAGCTGTTTTTT
CDR3 protein: CASSQGTGNTGELFF

D gene: -
clone size: -
V gene: TRBV6-1
J gene: TRBJ1-5
CDR3 DNA: TGTGCCAGCAGTGAGGCCTTCCAGCATTTT
CDR3 protein: CASSEAFQHF

D gene: TRBD1
clone size: -
V gene: TRBV6-5
J gene: TRBJ2-1
CDR3 DNA: TGTGCCAGCAGTCGGCAACAGGGGTTCGATGAGCAGTTCTTC
CDR3 protein: CASSRQQGFDEQFF

D gene: -
clone size: -
V gene: TRBV11-3
J gene: TRBJ2-6
CDR3 DNA: TGTGCCAGCAGCCTAGTAGGGGCCAACGTCCTGACTTTC
CDR3 protein: CASSLVGANVLTF

D gene: TRBD1
clone size: -
V gene: TRBV27
J gene: TRBJ1-6
CDR3 DNA: TGTGCCAGCAGTCCCACCCGACAGGGGAGGAATTCACCCCTCCACTTT
CDR3 protein: CASSPTRQGRNSPLHF

D gene: -
clone size: once
V gene: TRBV4-1
J gene: TRBJ2-3
CDR3 DNA: TGCGCCAGCAGCCAAGATCGGGGGAGCCCAGATACGCAGTATTTT
CDR3 protein: CASSQDRGSPDTQYF

D gene: -
clone size: -
V gene: TRBV6-5
J gene: TRBJ1-3
CDR3 DNA: TGTGCCAGCAGTTACGGCGGGGCGTACGGAAACACCATATATTTT
CDR3 protein: CASSYGGAYGNTIYF

D gene: -
clone size: once
V gene: TRBV5-1
J gene: TRBJ1-6
CDR3 DNA: TGCGCCAGCAGCTTGTCGAGCTCCTATAATTCACCCCTCCACTTT
CDR3 protein: CASSLSSSYNSPLHF

D gene: -
clone size: few
V gene: TRBV2
J gene: TRBJ1-2
CDR3 DNA: TGTGCCAGCATTTCGACAGGCAACGGAGGCTACACCTTC
CDR3 protein: CASISTGNGGYTF

D gene: TRBD2
clone size: once
V gene: TRBV5-4
J gene: TRBJ2-7
CDR3 DNA: TGTGCCAGCAGCTTCTTAACGGGACTAGCGGGAATCTACGAGCAGTACTTC
CDR3 protein: CASSFLTGLAGIYEQYF

D gene: TRBD1
clone size: once
V gene: TRBV27
J gene: TRBJ1-4
CDR3 DNA: TGTGCCAGCAGTAGGACGACAGGGGTGCATAATGAAAAACTGTTTTTT
CDR3 protein: CASSRTTGVHNEKLFF

D gene: -
clone size: -
V gene: TRBV18
J gene: TRBJ2-7
CDR3 DNA: TGTGCCAGCTCCACCTCGCACTCTGGCTCCTACGAGCAGTACTTC
CDR3 protein: CASSTSHSGSYEQYF

D gene: -
clone size: -
V gene: TRBV13
J gene: TRBJ1-2
CDR3 DNA: TGTGCCAGCAGCTTAGGCCTCCTAGGCCATCCAAACTATGGCTACACCTTC
CDR3 protein: CASSLGLLGHPNYGYTF